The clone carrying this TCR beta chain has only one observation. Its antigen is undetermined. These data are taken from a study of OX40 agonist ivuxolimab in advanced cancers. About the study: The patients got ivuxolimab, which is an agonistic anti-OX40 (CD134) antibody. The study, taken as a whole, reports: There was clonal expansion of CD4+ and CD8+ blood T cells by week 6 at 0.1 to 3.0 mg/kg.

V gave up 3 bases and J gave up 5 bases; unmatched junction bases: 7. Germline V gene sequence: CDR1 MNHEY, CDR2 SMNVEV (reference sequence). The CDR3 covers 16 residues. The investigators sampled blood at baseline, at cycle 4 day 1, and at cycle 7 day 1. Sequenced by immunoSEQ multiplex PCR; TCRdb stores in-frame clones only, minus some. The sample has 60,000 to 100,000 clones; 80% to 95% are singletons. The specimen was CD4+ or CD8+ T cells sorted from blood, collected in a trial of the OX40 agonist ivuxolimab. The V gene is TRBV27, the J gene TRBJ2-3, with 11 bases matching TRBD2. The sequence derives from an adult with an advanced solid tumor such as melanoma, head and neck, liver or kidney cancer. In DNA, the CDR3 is TGTGCCAGCAGTTTCGCTAGCGGGGGGTGGGAAGATACGCAGTATTTT. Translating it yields CASSFASGGWEDTQYF.